These T cell receptor beta chains were read from a single sample in a study of OX40 agonist ivuxolimab in advanced cancers. The repertoire was sequenced with immunoSEQ multiplex PCR; TCRdb's copy has only in-frame clones and lacks some. The profile shows 150,000 to 190,000 clones, approximately 94% of them singletons. The sample was CD4+ or CD8+ T cells sorted from blood, taken in a trial of the OX40 agonist ivuxolimab. Receptor source: an adult with an advanced solid tumor such as melanoma, head and neck, liver or kidney cancer. CDR3s include the opening cysteine and the closing phenylalanine or tryptophan. The D gene is left open where the match is weak. Size tells how often a clone was seen (once, few, many) or the class of an expanded clone, and some rows leave it out.

D gene	V gene	clone size	J gene	CDR3 protein	CDR3 DNA
TRBD2	TRBV19	-	TRBJ2-7	CASSSLLAGAHEQYF	TGTGCCAGTAGCTCGCTTCTAGCGGGAGCCCACGAGCAGTACTTC
-	TRBV19	-	TRBJ2-1	CASSPPEGLFSSYNEQFF	TGTGCCAGTAGTCCTCCCGAAGGCCTCTTCAGCTCCTACAATGAGCAGTTCTTC
TRBD1	TRBV6-5	few	TRBJ1-5	CASSKDRDQPQHF	TGTGCCAGCAGTAAGGACAGGGATCAGCCCCAGCATTTT
TRBD1	TRBV5-1	-	TRBJ2-3	CASIPPGQGTHTQYF	TGCGCCAGCATTCCGCCGGGACAGGGGACGCATACGCAGTATTTT
TRBD2	TRBV13	-	TRBJ2-2	CASRFTARASGNEGTGELFF	TGTGCCAGCAGGTTCACCGCCCGGGCTAGCGGGAACGAGGGCACCGGGGAGCTGTTTTTT
TRBD2	TRBV7-9	-	TRBJ2-5	CASSPGLAAETQYF	TGTGCCAGCAGCCCCGGACTAGCGGCGGAGACCCAGTACTTC
-	TRBV28	once	TRBJ2-7	CASSLWVKGPFEQYF	TGTGCCAGCAGTTTATGGGTCAAGGGCCCCTTCGAGCAGTACTTC
-	TRBV18	-	TRBJ1-6	CASSRGAPPPLHF	TGTGCCAGCTCACGAGGGGCACCGCCACCCCTCCACTTT
TRBD1	TRBV7-9	-	TRBJ1-1	CASSLGARGARGKNTEAFF	TGTGCCAGCAGCTTAGGGGCCAGGGGGGCCCGAGGTAAGAACACTGAAGCTTTCTTT
-	TRBV6-5	once	TRBJ1-2	CASSARLSYGYTF	TGTGCCAGCAGCGCCCGACTCTCCTATGGCTACACCTTC
-	TRBV19	-	TRBJ2-1	CASSTRVRNEQFF	TGTGCCAGTAGTACCCGAGTCCGCAATGAGCAGTTCTTC
-	TRBV4-3	-	TRBJ1-1	CASSQDLSTEGLLLEAFF	TGCGCCAGCAGCCAAGATCTCAGCACAGAAGGGCTACTCCTTGAAGCTTTCTTT
-	TRBV27	-	TRBJ1-4	CASSLRTGLWEKLFF	TGTGCCAGCAGTTTAAGAACAGGGTTATGGGAAAAACTGTTTTTT
TRBD2	TRBV14	-	TRBJ2-5	CASSHGGAGGRKTQYF	TGTGCCAGCAGCCACGGTGGGGCGGGAGGGAGAAAGACCCAGTACTTC
-	TRBV21-1	-	TRBJ1-1	CASSKAGTGGQWTEAFF	TGTGCCAGCAGCAAAGCAGGGACAGGGGGTCAATGGACTGAAGCTTTCTTT
TRBD1	TRBV7-2	-	TRBJ1-2	CASSLEPGQVNYGYTF	TGTGCCAGCAGCTTAGAACCGGGACAGGTCAACTATGGCTACACCTTC
-	TRBV19	once	TRBJ1-3	CASTPPGAKTGNTIYF	TGTGCCAGTACCCCCCCGGGGGCGAAAACTGGAAACACCATATATTTT
TRBD2	TRBV4-1	-	TRBJ2-5	CASSPRLKGSSGSWETQYF	TGCGCCAGCAGTCCAAGATTAAAGGGGTCTAGCGGGAGTTGGGAGACCCAGTACTTC
TRBD2	TRBV7-2	-	TRBJ2-2	CASSPEASGSPGELFF	TGTGCCAGCAGCCCAGAGGCTAGCGGGAGTCCCGGGGAGCTGTTTTTT
-	TRBV18	-	TRBJ1-1	CASSPRRPVEAFF	TGTGCCAGCTCACCCCGCCGTCCTGTAGAAGCTTTCTTT
TRBD2	TRBV9	-	TRBJ2-4	CASSVATRGTSPSSAKNIQYF	TGTGCCAGCAGCGTAGCTACGAGGGGGACTAGCCCCTCCTCGGCCAAAAACATTCAGTACTTC
-	TRBV4-3	-	TRBJ2-1	CASSLTHGQSSYNEQFF	TGCGCCAGCAGCCTCACGCACGGACAGAGCTCCTACAATGAGCAGTTCTTC
-	TRBV6-5	-	TRBJ1-5	CASSPQGPQPQHF	TGTGCCAGCAGTCCCCAGGGGCCCCAGCCCCAGCATTTT
-	TRBV7-9	-	TRBJ2-7	CASSLDRSNYEQYF	TGTGCCAGCAGCTTAGACAGGAGCAACTACGAGCAGTACTTC
TRBD1	TRBV28	-	TRBJ1-2	CASSLWGQGYGGYTF	TGTGCCAGCAGTTTATGGGGACAGGGATACGGTGGCTACACCTTC
-	TRBV7-2	-	TRBJ1-5	CASSLLIAGSNQPQHF	TGTGCCAGCAGCTTACTTATTGCGGGCAGCAATCAGCCCCAGCATTTT
-	TRBV28	-	TRBJ2-7	CASSLSGYEQYF	TGTGCCAGCAGTTTATCGGGGTACGAGCAGTACTTC
TRBD2	TRBV10-1	-	TRBJ2-1	CASSQTSGGEQFF	TGCGCCAGCAGTCAGACTAGCGGGGGGGAGCAGTTCTTC
TRBD1	TRBV27	-	TRBJ1-2	CASSQGGADGYTF	TGTGCCAGCAGTCAGGGGGGGGCGGATGGCTACACCTTC
TRBD2	TRBV5-4	-	TRBJ2-7	CASSGPGTSGRIYEQYF	TGTGCCAGCAGCGGTCCCGGGACTAGCGGGAGGATCTACGAGCAGTACTTC
TRBD2	TRBV4-2	-	TRBJ2-3	CASSQRGLAGGSPSTDTQYF	TGTGCCAGCAGCCAAAGGGGACTAGCGGGAGGATCCCCTAGCACAGATACGCAGTATTTT
-	TRBV5-4	-	TRBJ1-2	CASSQGDYGYTF	TGTGCCAGCAGCCAGGGCGACTATGGCTACACCTTC
-	TRBV18	-	TRBJ1-1	CASSPRGPGTEAFF	TGTGCCAGCTCACCCCGGGGCCCGGGAACTGAAGCTTTCTTT
-	TRBV7-2	-	TRBJ2-3	CASSLSPGETQYF	TGTGCCAGCAGCTTAAGCCCCGGCGAGACGCAGTATTTT
TRBD2	TRBV18	-	TRBJ2-1	CASSPPGLGRNEQFF	TGTGCCAGCTCACCACCAGGACTAGGGAGGAATGAGCAGTTCTTC
-	TRBV5-8	-	TRBJ1-1	CASFEAFF	TGTGCCAGCTTCGAAGCTTTCTTT
-	TRBV6-6	-	TRBJ2-5	CASSPYSANQETQYF	TGTGCCAGCAGTCCCTATTCTGCTAACCAAGAGACCCAGTACTTC
-	TRBV2	once	TRBJ1-5	CASRERQVSNQPQHF	TGTGCCAGCAGGGAGCGACAGGTCTCCAATCAGCCCCAGCATTTT
TRBD2	TRBV5-1	-	TRBJ2-7	CASSLGLAGSLIYEQYF	TGCGCCAGCAGCTTGGGACTAGCGGGGAGTCTAATCTACGAGCAGTACTTC
-	TRBV9	-	TRBJ1-6	CASSVEAGPYNSPLHF	TGTGCCAGCAGCGTAGAGGCAGGGCCATATAATTCACCCCTCCACTTT
-	TRBV28	-	TRBJ2-2	CASNPLPGTSFGNTGELFF	TGTGCCAGCAATCCACTTCCCGGGACATCTTTTGGGAACACCGGGGAGCTGTTTTTT
-	TRBV7-9	-	TRBJ1-1	CASRLDRGGAEAFF	TGTGCCAGCCGGCTTGACCGGGGAGGGGCTGAAGCTTTCTTT
-	TRBV20-1	once	TRBJ2-5	CSAREGETQYF	TGCAGTGCTAGAGAGGGGGAGACCCAGTACTTC
-	TRBV6-1	-	TRBJ1-2	CASSEPANYGYTF	TGTGCCAGCAGTGAACCTGCTAACTATGGCTACACCTTC
TRBD2	TRBV28	-	TRBJ2-1	CASSWGLAGPNEQFF	TGTGCCAGCAGTTGGGGACTAGCGGGCCCCAATGAGCAGTTCTTC
-	TRBV10-1	-	TRBJ2-5	CASSESAMKETQYF	TGCGCCAGCAGTGAGAGCGCTATGAAAGAGACCCAGTACTTC
-	TRBV5-1	-	TRBJ2-3	CASSWGLGGTDTQYF	TGCGCCAGCAGCTGGGGTCTCGGTGGGACAGATACGCAGTATTTT
-	TRBV7-9	-	TRBJ2-3	CASSLASGNTDTQYF	TGTGCCAGCAGCTTAGCTAGCGGTAACACAGATACGCAGTATTTT
TRBD1	TRBV19	-	TRBJ2-2	CASTPPPGQITGELFF	TGTGCCAGTACCCCACCACCGGGACAGATCACCGGGGAGCTGTTTTTT
-	TRBV9	-	TRBJ2-6	CASSPGSWVSGANVLTF	TGTGCCAGCAGCCCAGGCTCCTGGGTCTCTGGGGCCAACGTCCTGACTTTC
TRBD1	TRBV5-5	-	TRBJ1-2	CASTQDRAPGYTF	TGTGCCAGCACTCAGGACAGGGCTCCTGGCTACACCTTC
-	TRBV2	-	TRBJ2-2	CASKQENTGELFF	TGTGCCAGCAAACAGGAGAACACCGGGGAGCTGTTTTTT